These 26 T cell receptor beta chains originate from one sample sequenced in a study of T cell responses to AZD1222 COVID-19 vaccine. Clones were sequenced by immunoSEQ multiplex PCR, and TCRdb holds only the in-frame ones, with some missing. The sample lists some 140,000 clones; about 90% were seen once. Sequences were derived from peripheral blood, sampled on day 0 of AZD1222 vaccination. The receptors shown here come from an adult in good health.

The V and J genes are TRBV5-1 and TRBJ1-3; 10 bases line up with TRBD1. In germline, CDR1 is SGHRS, CDR2 YFSETQ. The V gene end was trimmed by 1 base and the J gene end by 3 bases; junction bases not matched to a gene: 4. This CDR3 is built from 16 residues. The CDR3 coding sequence is TGCGCCAGCAGCTTGCTGGGACAGGGGAATGGAAACACCATATATTTT. This sequence encodes CASSLLGQGNGNTIYF.

The gene calls are TRBV24-1 and TRBJ2-5; TRBD1 is a possible D gene (5 bases). There are 14 residues in the CDR3. Trimming stripped 6 bases from V and 2 bases from J, with 12 bases between. Per the germline V gene, CDR1 is KGHDR and CDR2 is SFDVKD. The CDR3 DNA reads TGTGCCACCAGTAGGCAGGGCGCTCAAGAGACCCAGTACTTC. Translating it yields CATSRQGAQETQYF.

The rearrangement joins TRBV10-3 to TRBJ2-1; 7 bases are a match to TRBD1. The CDR3 consists of 17 residues. Looked up from germline, CDR1 is ENHRY and CDR2 is SYGVKD. The J segment lost 1 base and the V segment lost 3 bases, leaving 9 bases of the junction unmatched. The CDR3 DNA sequence: TGTGCCATCAGTGACCCAGGGACAGCCAAATCCTACAATGAGCAGTTCTTC. Its translation is CAISDPGTAKSYNEQFF.

J is TRBJ1-4 and V is TRBV6-2 or TRBV6-3, with 10 bases aligning to TRBD1. CDR1 is MNHEY, CDR2 SVGEGT, per germline. CDR3 length: 16 amino acids. V lost 5 bases to trimming and J lost 5 bases; unmatched junction nucleotides: 8. CDR3 sequence reads: CASSPHTGQGNEKLFF. CDR3 nucleotides: TGTGCCAGCAGTCCACATACGGGACAGGGGAATGAAAAACTGTTTTTT.

The V and J genes are TRBV9 and TRBJ2-2; D assignment may be TRBD1 or TRBD2 (5 bases each). The germline V gene encodes CDR1 SGDLS and CDR2 YYNGEE. V shed 6 bases and J shed 9 bases, with 24 bases lying between them. The CDR3 is 16 amino acids. The chain's CDR3 is CASTRGLGGGNRELFF. The DNA of the CDR3 is TGTGCCAGCACCCGGGGCCTCGGTGGGGGTAACCGGGAGCTGTTTTTT.

This clone was observed a few times. J is TRBJ1-5 and V is TRBV28, with D hard to call. The CDR3 covers 15 residues. V was shortened by 7 bases and J by 2 bases, with 15 bases between the two germline ends. Per the germline V gene, CDR1 is MDHEN and CDR2 is SYDVKM. The CDR3 DNA follows: TGTGCCAGCATTATAGCGGGGAACGGCAATCAGCCCCAGCATTTT. Amino acid sequence: CASIIAGNGNQPQHF.

Note on this clone: Different DNA sequences within this sample yield the same CDR3. The CDR3 reads CASSYRDNTEAFF. Written as DNA, the CDR3 is TGTGCCAGCAGCTATCGGGACAACACTGAAGCTTTCTTT. V is TRBV27 and J is TRBJ1-1, with a weak D call TRBD1 (5 bases). In germline, CDR1 is MNHEY, CDR2 SMNVEV (reference sequence). The CDR3 has 13 residues. The ends were cut back, 6 bases at V and 2 bases at J, with 10 bases in the middle.

The chain couples TRBV30 to TRBJ1-2, with 8 bases lining up with TRBD1. Unmatched junction bases numbered 7, after V lost 3 bases and J lost 4 bases. The CDR3 is 14 residues long. Germline assignment: CDR1 GTSNPN and CDR2 SVGIG (reference sequence). The CDR3 coding sequence is TGTGCCTGGAGGAACAGGGGGACCTCCTATGGCTACACCTTC. Amino acids: CAWRNRGTSYGYTF.

This rearrangement joins TRBV6-4 to TRBJ2-1; D not certain. With 0 bases removed from V and 6 bases from J, the gap between germline ends came to 3 bases. Germline assignment: CDR1 MRHNA and CDR2 SNTAGT. The CDR3 has 12 amino acids. The CDR3 DNA follows: TGTGCCAGCAGTGACTCGATCAATGAGCAGTTCTTC. Translated, it gives CASSDSINEQFF.

The rearrangement links TRBV6-1 to TRBJ1-1; D remains unclear. V lost 3 bases and J 1 base, leaving 6 bases between the germline ends. CDR3 size: 13 residues. The germline V gene encodes CDR1 MNHNS and CDR2 SASEGT. The CDR3 coding sequence is TGTGCCAGCAGTGATACACGGAACACTGAAGCTTTCTTT. Protein: CASSDTRNTEAFF.

The V and J genes are TRBV15 and TRBJ1-5; 9 bases match TRBD1. This CDR3 has 15 amino acids. Germline values: CDR1 LNHNV, CDR2 YYDKDF (reference sequence). The V and J ends lost 5 bases and 5 bases, in that order; junction bases with no gene match: 7. CDR3 in DNA: TGTGCCACCAGCTCACGACAGGGGGTTGATCAGCCCCAGCATTTT. Amino acid sequence: CATSSRQGVDQPQHF. The whole variable domain, filled in from reference TRBV15 and TRBJ1-5, reads DAMVIQNPRYQVTQFGKPVTLSCSQTLNHNVMYWYQQKSSQAPKLLFHYYDKDFNNEADTPDNFQSRRPNTSFCFLDIRSPGLGDTAMYLCATSSRQGVDQPQHFGDGTRLSIL.

The rearrangement joins TRBV5-1 to TRBJ2-3, with D possibly TRBD1 on 5 matching bases. Between the trimmed V and J ends, which lost 3 bases and 2 bases, there was a span of 10 bases. CDR1 is SGHRS, CDR2 YFSETQ, per germline. The CDR3 is 14 residues long. CDR3 protein: CASSSTVSTDTQYF. The CDR3 nucleotides are TGCGCCAGCAGCTCGACAGTGTCCACAGATACGCAGTATTTT.

This clone was seen only once. This chain joins TRBV5-1 and TRBJ2-1; 7 nucleotides agree with TRBD2. CDR3 length equals 17 residues. V shed 5 bases, J shed 9 bases, and the junction held 20 bases outside the gene matches. Germline V gives CDR1 SGHRS, CDR2 YFSETQ. CDR3: CASRSDEGGAHRGEQFF. In DNA form, the CDR3 reads TGCGCCAGCAGAAGCGACGAGGGAGGGGCCCACAGAGGTGAGCAGTTCTTC.

Concerning this clone itself: Different DNA sequences within this sample yield the same CDR3. This chain uses TRBV27 with TRBJ1-5; 9 nucleotides align to TRBD1. The CDR3 is 13 residues long. The germline V gene encodes CDR1 MNHEY and CDR2 SMNVEV (reference sequence). After removal of 8 bases from V and 3 bases from J, the junction contained 2 bases not matched to a gene. The CDR3 protein is CASRTGDNQPQHF. The CDR3 nucleotides read TGTGCCAGCCGGACAGGGGACAATCAGCCCCAGCATTTT.

V gene TRBV3-1 (or the pseudogene TRBV3-2) combines with J gene TRBJ2-2; 7 positions agree with TRBD2. Germline V lookup: CDR1 LGHDT, CDR2 YNNKEL (reference sequence). The trim removed 6 bases at V and 1 base at J, leaving 8 bases unmatched. The CDR3 sequence is 16 residues long. CDR3 amino acids: CASSPAGLQNTGELFF. The CDR3 DNA sequence: TGTGCCAGCAGTCCAGCGGGACTACAGAACACCGGGGAGCTGTTTTTT.

The chain links TRBV27 to TRBJ2-7; the D call may be TRBD1 or TRBD2 (5 bases each). The CDR3 consists of 14 residues. The V end was cut by 6 bases, the J end by 0 bases, with 12 bases between. CDR1 is MNHEY and CDR2 is SMNVEV in the germline V gene (reference sequence). CDR3 sequence (DNA): TGTGCCAGCAGACGGGACCTCATCTCCTACGAGCAGTACTTC. It encodes CASRRDLISYEQYF.

The rearrangement joins TRBV7-9 to TRBJ2-1; no reliable D call. The ends were cut back, 4 bases at V and 6 bases at J, with 7 bases in the middle. Per germline, CDR1 SEHNR and CDR2 FQNEAQ (reference sequence). This CDR3 has 12 amino acids. The CDR3 reads CASSSEVNEQFF. CDR3 DNA sequence: TGTGCCAGCAGCTCAGAGGTCAATGAGCAGTTCTTC.

Written as DNA, the CDR3 is TGTGCCAGCAGTGTAGAGGGCCCCAGATTTAACACCGGGGAGCTGTTTTTT. This encodes CASSVEGPRFNTGELFF. The rearrangement uses TRBV2 and TRBJ2-2; D might be TRBD2 (5 bases). V was trimmed by 4 bases and J by 2 bases, leaving 17 bases between them. The germline CDR1 and CDR2 sequences are SNHLY and FYNNEI. This CDR3 has 17 residues.

The sample holds a few counts of this clone. The rearrangement links TRBV6-5 to TRBJ1-4; 7 bases match TRBD1. The CDR3 runs 13 residues. Germline CDR1 MNHEY, CDR2 SVGAGI. The V and J ends lost 9 bases and 5 bases, in that order; junction bases with no gene match: 6. This CDR3 reads CASRRDSNEKLFF. The CDR3 DNA is TGTGCCAGTCGCCGGGACAGCAATGAAAAACTGTTTTTT.

This chain connects TRBV6-5 to TRBJ1-6, with 7 bases fitting TRBD1. With 6 bases clipped from V and 5 bases from J, the junction kept 7 bases outside the gene matches. CDR1 and CDR2 from the germline V gene are MNHEY and SVGAGI. The CDR3 contains 15 residues. The CDR3 loop is CASRSGTENNSPLHF. The CDR3, as DNA: TGTGCCAGCAGATCCGGGACAGAGAATAATTCACCCCTCCACTTT.

This chain connects TRBV19 to TRBJ2-1, with D unresolved. Germline V gene sequence: CDR1 LNHDA, CDR2 SQIVND (reference sequence). The germline V and J ends were trimmed by 2 bases and 11 bases, with 10 bases remaining between them. The CDR3 loop spans 12 amino acids. In nucleotides, the CDR3 is TGTGCCAGTAGTATAAGGGCCGAAAAGCAGTTCTTC. Translating gives CASSIRAEKQFF.

The V and J genes are TRBV3-1 (or the pseudogene TRBV3-2) and TRBJ1-4; D is undetermined. The CDR3 sequence is 17 residues long. Germline CDR1 and CDR2: LGHDT and YNNKEL (reference sequence). V shed 1 base and J shed 3 bases, with 15 bases lying between them. CDR3 in amino acids: CASSQVKREVANEKLFF. The CDR3 nucleotides are TGTGCCAGCAGCCAAGTGAAGAGGGAGGTAGCTAATGAAAAACTGTTTTTT.

The chain combines TRBV19 with TRBJ1-5; 9 nucleotides align to TRBD1. Per germline, CDR1 LNHDA and CDR2 SQIVND (reference sequence). The CDR3 loop spans 15 amino acids. Trimming removed 6 bases from V and 3 bases from J; junction bases left unmatched: 6. This CDR3 is CASRSDRGNNQPQHF. DNA for the CDR3: TGTGCCAGTAGATCGGACAGGGGAAACAATCAGCCCCAGCATTTT.

The chain combines TRBV5-4 with TRBJ1-3, with TRBD1 matching 7 bases. Germline values: CDR1 SGHNT, CDR2 YYREEE (reference sequence). This CDR3 spans 14 amino acids. V lost 4 bases and J lost 4; bases outside the gene matches: 5. The CDR3 DNA follows: TGTGCCAGCAGCGTCCCAGGGGGGGGAAACACCATATATTTT. It is translated as CASSVPGGGNTIYF.

The genes are TRBV5-1 and TRBJ1-3; the D gene is possibly TRBD1 (6 bases). Between the trimmed V and J ends, which lost 1 base and 2 bases, there was a span of 13 bases. Germline CDR1 SGHRS, CDR2 YFSETQ. This CDR3 contains 16 residues. CDR3 sequence (DNA): TGCGCCAGCAGCTTGAGAACCGGGACAACTGGAAACACCATATATTTT. This translates into CASSLRTGTTGNTIYF.

The chain uses TRBV7-9 and TRBJ2-5; TRBD2 agrees at 13 bases. CDR3 length: 15 residues. V lost 5 bases to trimming and J lost 2 bases; unmatched junction nucleotides: 2. Germline-derived CDR1 and CDR2 are SEHNR and FQNEAQ (reference sequence). The CDR3 DNA reads TGTGCCAGCAGCAAGGGACTAGCGGGACAAGAGACCCAGTACTTC. It translates to CASSKGLAGQETQYF.